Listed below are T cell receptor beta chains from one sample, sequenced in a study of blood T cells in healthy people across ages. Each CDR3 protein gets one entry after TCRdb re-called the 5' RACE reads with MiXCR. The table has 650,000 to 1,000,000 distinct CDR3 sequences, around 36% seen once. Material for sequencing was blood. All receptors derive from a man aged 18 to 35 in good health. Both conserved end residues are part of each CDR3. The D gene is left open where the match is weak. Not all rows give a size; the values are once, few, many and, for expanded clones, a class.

CDR3 protein: CATSRDLGRGNYGYTF
CDR3 DNA: TGTGCCACCAGCAGAGATCTGGGCAGGGGTAACTATGGCTACACCTTC
clone size: NA
J gene: TRBJ1-2
D gene: NA
V gene: TRBV15

CDR3 protein: CASSPQQRWLFF
CDR3 DNA: TGTGCCAGCAGTCCACAACAGAGATGGCTGTTTTTT
clone size: NA
J gene: TRBJ1-4
D gene: NA
V gene: TRBV12-3/TRBV12-4

CDR3 protein: CATSPRPLWGYGYTF
CDR3 DNA: TGTGCCACCAGCCCCCGACCCCTTTGGGGCTATGGCTACACCTTC
clone size: few
J gene: TRBJ1-2
D gene: NA
V gene: TRBV15

CDR3 protein: CATSFGTSGDEQYF
CDR3 DNA: TGTGCCACCAGCTTTGGGACTAGCGGGGATGAGCAGTACTTC
clone size: few
J gene: TRBJ2-7
D gene: TRBD2
V gene: TRBV24-1

CDR3 protein: CASSHTRDRRPNYGYTF
CDR3 DNA: TGTGCCAGCAGCCATACTAGGGACAGGCGACCTAACTATGGCTACACCTTC
clone size: NA
J gene: TRBJ1-2
D gene: TRBD1
V gene: TRBV7-2

CDR3 protein: CASSLGMDRGNQPQHF
CDR3 DNA: TGTGCCAGCAGCTTGGGGATGGACAGGGGAAACCAGCCCCAGCATTTT
clone size: few
J gene: TRBJ1-5
D gene: TRBD1
V gene: TRBV7-9

CDR3 protein: CASSQDLDKETQYF
CDR3 DNA: TGCGCCAGCAGCCAAGATCTGGATAAAGAGACCCAGTACTTC
clone size: NA
J gene: TRBJ2-5
D gene: NA
V gene: TRBV4-3

CDR3 protein: CASSHGTGNSNQPQHF
CDR3 DNA: TGTGCCAGCAGCCACGGGACAGGAAATAGCAATCAGCCCCAGCATTTT
clone size: once
J gene: TRBJ1-5
D gene: TRBD1
V gene: TRBV3-1

CDR3 protein: CASSPGLAGKLGAKNIQYF
CDR3 DNA: TGTGCCAGCAGCCCGGGACTAGCGGGCAAGTTGGGAGCCAAAAACATTCAGTACTTC
clone size: NA
J gene: TRBJ2-4
D gene: TRBD2
V gene: TRBV3-1

CDR3 protein: CASSQTGGFYGYTF
CDR3 DNA: TGTGCCAGCAGTCAGACAGGGGGTTTCTATGGCTACACCTTC
clone size: many
J gene: TRBJ1-2
D gene: TRBD1
V gene: TRBV12-3/TRBV12-4

CDR3 protein: CASSSETAPYEQYF
CDR3 DNA: TGTGCCAGCAGTTCCGAGACAGCCCCCTACGAGCAGTACTTC
clone size: NA
J gene: TRBJ2-7
D gene: NA
V gene: TRBV5-5

CDR3 protein: CASSLTWDSQETQYF
CDR3 DNA: TGTGCCAGCAGCCTTACATGGGACAGCCAAGAGACCCAGTACTTC
clone size: NA
J gene: TRBJ2-5
D gene: TRBD1
V gene: TRBV7-9

CDR3 protein: CASSPDRGLSPGELFF
CDR3 DNA: TGTGCCAGCAGCCCAGACAGGGGGCTTTCACCCGGGGAGCTGTTTTTT
clone size: NA
J gene: TRBJ2-2
D gene: TRBD1
V gene: TRBV7-9

CDR3 protein: CASSYSTRSTGELFF
CDR3 DNA: TGTGCCAGCAGTTACTCAACCCGTAGCACCGGGGAGCTGTTTTTT
clone size: once
J gene: TRBJ2-2
D gene: NA
V gene: TRBV6-5

CDR3 protein: CASSGSGSGGNQPQHF
CDR3 DNA: TGTGCCAGCAGCGGCAGCGGTTCGGGAGGCAATCAGCCCCAGCATTTT
clone size: NA
J gene: TRBJ1-5
D gene: NA
V gene: TRBV7-8

CDR3 protein: CASSSLRVTYGYTF
CDR3 DNA: TGTGCCAGCAGTTCTCTCCGGGTCACCTATGGCTACACCTTC
clone size: NA
J gene: TRBJ1-2
D gene: NA
V gene: TRBV6-5

CDR3 protein: CASSQPMRDRKTFF
CDR3 DNA: TGTGCCAGCAGCCAGCCCATGAGGGACAGGAAGACTTTCTTT
clone size: NA
J gene: TRBJ1-1
D gene: TRBD1
V gene: TRBV3-1

CDR3 protein: CASSAGDYNEQYF
CDR3 DNA: TGTGCCAGCAGTGCAGGGGACTACAATGAGCAGTACTTC
clone size: NA
J gene: TRBJ2-4
D gene: NA
V gene: TRBV2

CDR3 protein: CASSVSNEQFF
CDR3 DNA: TGTGCCAGCAGTGTCAGTAATGAGCAGTTCTTC
clone size: many
J gene: TRBJ2-1
D gene: NA
V gene: TRBV6-5

CDR3 protein: CASSYSGPTNTGELFF
CDR3 DNA: TGTGCCAGCAGTTACTCGGGACCCACAAACACCGGGGAGCTGTTTTTT
clone size: few
J gene: TRBJ2-2
D gene: NA
V gene: TRBV6-5

CDR3 protein: CASSSWQQETQYF
CDR3 DNA: TGTGCCAGCAGTTCATGGCAACAAGAGACCCAGTACTTC
clone size: many
J gene: TRBJ2-5
D gene: NA
V gene: TRBV12-3/TRBV12-4

CDR3 protein: CASSLGSVTDRAGANVLTF
CDR3 DNA: TGTGCCAGCAGCTTAGGCAGCGTGACGGACAGGGCTGGGGCCAACGTCCTGACTTTC
clone size: NA
J gene: TRBJ2-6
D gene: TRBD1
V gene: TRBV7-2

CDR3 protein: CASSQFSGPPGYTF
CDR3 DNA: TGTGCCAGCAGCCAATTCTCCGGGCCTCCGGGCTACACCTTC
clone size: NA
J gene: TRBJ1-2
D gene: NA
V gene: TRBV9

CDR3 protein: CASSAKGGEQFF
CDR3 DNA: TGTGCCAGCAGCGCCAAAGGGGGTGAGCAGTTCTTC
clone size: few
J gene: TRBJ2-1
D gene: NA
V gene: TRBV25-1

CDR3 protein: CATSRDKQGWDGYTF
CDR3 DNA: TGTGCCACCAGCAGAGATAAACAGGGCTGGGATGGCTACACCTTC
clone size: few
J gene: TRBJ1-2
D gene: NA
V gene: TRBV15

CDR3 protein: CASRYTTNTGELFF
CDR3 DNA: TGTGCCAGCAGATATACAACGAACACCGGGGAGCTGTTTTTT
clone size: NA
J gene: TRBJ2-2
D gene: NA
V gene: TRBV12-3/TRBV12-4

CDR3 protein: CASSDFAQYEQYF
CDR3 DNA: TGTGCCAGCAGTGACTTCGCGCAGTACGAGCAGTACTTC
clone size: many
J gene: TRBJ2-7
D gene: NA
V gene: TRBV12-3/TRBV12-4

CDR3 protein: CASSLMGGGFNEQFF
CDR3 DNA: TGTGCCAGCAGCTTAATGGGCGGGGGTTTCAATGAGCAGTTCTTC
clone size: NA
J gene: TRBJ2-1
D gene: TRBD2
V gene: TRBV7-2

CDR3 protein: CASSPLGSSYEQYF
CDR3 DNA: TGTGCCAGCAGTCCCCTAGGAAGCTCCTACGAGCAGTACTTC
clone size: many
J gene: TRBJ2-7
D gene: NA
V gene: TRBV6-5

CDR3 protein: CASSWGPRNTIYF
CDR3 DNA: TGCGCCAGCAGCTGGGGGCCGCGAAACACCATATATTTT
clone size: NA
J gene: TRBJ1-3
D gene: NA
V gene: TRBV5-1

CDR3 protein: CASRLAGSIYGYTF
CDR3 DNA: TGTGCCAGCAGGCTGGCGGGGTCTATCTATGGCTACACCTTC
clone size: many
J gene: TRBJ1-2
D gene: NA
V gene: TRBV12-3/TRBV12-4

CDR3 protein: CASRASTRDRNTEAFF
CDR3 DNA: TGTGCCAGCAGAGCCTCTACTCGGGACAGGAACACTGAAGCTTTCTTT
clone size: few
J gene: TRBJ1-1
D gene: TRBD1
V gene: TRBV25-1

CDR3 protein: CASSLGRGMDTQYF
CDR3 DNA: TGCGCCAGCAGCTTGGGGCGCGGGATGGATACGCAGTATTTT
clone size: many
J gene: TRBJ2-3
D gene: NA
V gene: TRBV5-1

CDR3 protein: CASSDLRNTGELFF
CDR3 DNA: TGTGCCAGCAGTGATCTGAGAAACACCGGGGAGCTGTTTTTT
clone size: NA
J gene: TRBJ2-2
D gene: NA
V gene: TRBV2

CDR3 protein: CASSVEAHEQYF
CDR3 DNA: TGTGCCAGCAGCGTAGAGGCTCACGAGCAGTACTTC
clone size: few
J gene: TRBJ2-7
D gene: NA
V gene: TRBV9

CDR3 protein: CASSEARTRYNSPLHF
CDR3 DNA: TGTGCCAGCAGTGAAGCGCGGACAAGATATAATTCACCCCTCCACTTT
clone size: few
J gene: TRBJ1-6
D gene: NA
V gene: TRBV2

CDR3 protein: CASSLGLGGPYNEQFF
CDR3 DNA: TGTGCCAGCAGCTTAGGTCTGGGGGGGCCCTACAATGAGCAGTTCTTC
clone size: NA
J gene: TRBJ2-1
D gene: NA
V gene: TRBV7-2

CDR3 protein: CASSPGHLDYTF
CDR3 DNA: TGTGCCAGCAGCCCGGGACATCTAGACTACACCTTC
clone size: NA
J gene: TRBJ1-2
D gene: NA
V gene: TRBV12-3/TRBV12-4

CDR3 protein: CAISEGPQNTEAFF
CDR3 DNA: TGTGCCATCAGTGAGGGACCCCAGAACACTGAAGCTTTCTTT
clone size: many
J gene: TRBJ1-1
D gene: NA
V gene: TRBV10-3

CDR3 protein: CASSLVAGGNEKLFF
CDR3 DNA: TGTGCCAGCAGCTTAGTGGCGGGAGGGAATGAAAAACTGTTTTTT
clone size: few
J gene: TRBJ1-4
D gene: NA
V gene: TRBV7-9

CDR3 protein: CASSYSNIDEQYF
CDR3 DNA: TGTGCCAGCAGTTACTCGAACATCGACGAGCAGTACTTC
clone size: NA
J gene: TRBJ2-7
D gene: NA
V gene: TRBV6-5

CDR3 protein: CASSLEVAGSTDTQYF
CDR3 DNA: TGCGCCAGCAGCTTGGAGGTAGCAGGTAGCACAGATACGCAGTATTTT
clone size: NA
J gene: TRBJ2-3
D gene: NA
V gene: TRBV5-1

CDR3 protein: CASSASRDRRNYGYTF
CDR3 DNA: TGTGCCAGCAGCGCTTCACGGGACAGGCGGAACTATGGCTACACCTTC
clone size: NA
J gene: TRBJ1-2
D gene: TRBD1
V gene: TRBV9

CDR3 protein: CASSFGRAGYNEQFF
CDR3 DNA: TGTGCCAGCAGCTTCGGACGAGCGGGGTACAATGAGCAGTTCTTC
clone size: NA
J gene: TRBJ2-1
D gene: TRBD2
V gene: TRBV7-3

CDR3 protein: CSAAPASGSTDTQYF
CDR3 DNA: TGCAGTGCAGCACCGGCTAGCGGGAGCACAGATACGCAGTATTTT
clone size: many
J gene: TRBJ2-3
D gene: TRBD2
V gene: TRBV20-1

CDR3 protein: CATSDFSGRGGYTF
CDR3 DNA: TGTGCCACCAGTGATTTCTCAGGGAGAGGTGGCTACACCTTC
clone size: NA
J gene: TRBJ1-2
D gene: NA
V gene: TRBV24-1

CDR3 protein: CASSQPSGTEETQYF
CDR3 DNA: TGCGCCAGCAGCCAACCCTCGGGGACAGAAGAGACCCAGTACTTC
clone size: many
J gene: TRBJ2-5
D gene: TRBD1
V gene: TRBV4-1

CDR3 protein: CASSPVSGSEAFF
CDR3 DNA: TGCGCCAGCAGCCCCGTGTCGGGGTCTGAAGCTTTCTTT
clone size: NA
J gene: TRBJ1-1
D gene: NA
V gene: TRBV4-1

CDR3 protein: CASRYDSSAEAFF
CDR3 DNA: TGTGCCAGCAGATACGACAGTAGCGCTGAAGCTTTCTTT
clone size: NA
J gene: TRBJ1-1
D gene: NA
V gene: TRBV5-5